The 17 T cell receptor beta chains given below trace back to one sample, sequenced in a study of blood T cell repertoires in COVID-19. Assay used: immunoSEQ multiplex PCR; TCRdb lists only in-frame clones, some missing. The sample holds about 98,000 clones; 81% are singletons and the top ten take 9.5% to 12%. Sequenced material: peripheral blood. The source is a woman aged 80 or older with acute or convalescent COVID-19.

This rearrangement joins TRBV5-6 to TRBJ1-3; tentatively, D is TRBD1 (6 bases). Trimming removed 4 bases at V and 0 bases at J, with 14 bases between. This CDR3 comprises 16 residues. The germline V gene encodes CDR1 SGHDT and CDR2 YYEEEE. Written as DNA, the CDR3 is TGTGCCAGCAGCCGGTTTACAGGGAACTCTGGAAACACCATATATTTT. Translated, it gives CASSRFTGNSGNTIYF.

This chain joins TRBV7-2 and TRBJ2-2; 12 nucleotides agree with TRBD2. The germline CDR1 and CDR2 sequences are SGHTA and FQGNSA. After removal of 1 base from V and 1 base from J, the junction contained 4 bases not matched to a gene. This CDR3 comprises 18 residues. The CDR3 is CASSLGRLAGVNTGELFF. The CDR3 DNA reads TGTGCCAGCAGCTTAGGCCGACTAGCGGGGGTGAACACCGGGGAGCTGTTTTTT.

This rearrangement joins TRBV7-9 to TRBJ2-7, with 9 nucleotides matching TRBD2. This CDR3 comprises 17 residues. Germline CDR1 is SEHNR and CDR2 is FQNEAQ (reference sequence). Trimming removed 4 bases from V and 1 base from J; junction bases left unmatched: 11. The CDR3 spells CASSSRRGGRSSYEQYF. The CDR3 DNA reads as TGTGCCAGCAGCTCCCGGCGGGGGGGGCGAAGTTCCTACGAGCAGTACTTC.

The chain is built from TRBV5-1 and TRBJ2-1; 12 nucleotides align to TRBD1. The CDR3 is 17 amino acids. In germline, CDR1 is SGHRS, CDR2 YFSETQ. The V segment lost 4 bases and the J segment 5 bases; nucleotides outside the gene matches: 10. Written as DNA, the CDR3 is TGCGCCAGCAGCGTTAATACGGGACAGGGGGCGAACAATGAGCAGTTCTTC. It specifies CASSVNTGQGANNEQFF.

The rearrangement joins TRBV5-4 to TRBJ1-6, with D hard to call. The CDR3 loop spans 15 amino acids. The germline gives CDR1 SGHNT, CDR2 YYREEE (reference sequence). V shed 5 bases and J shed 0 bases, with 9 bases lying between them. CDR3 region: CASSETSSYNSPLHF. CDR3 sequence (DNA): TGTGCCAGCAGTGAAACAAGCTCCTATAATTCACCCCTCCACTTT.

This sequence joins TRBV2 and TRBJ1-4; D remains unclear. The CDR3 has 14 residues. Germline CDR1 and CDR2: SNHLY and FYNNEI. V dropped 5 bases and J dropped 3 bases, with 10 bases sitting between them. The CDR3 protein is CASSPSSANEKLFF. The CDR3 coding sequence is TGTGCCAGCAGTCCCAGTTCCGCTAATGAAAAACTGTTTTTT.

This clone was seen more than once but under ten times. The chain has TRBV4-3 and TRBJ2-7; 7 nucleotides line up with TRBD2. Trimming took 1 base from V and 2 from J; bases not matched to a gene: 5. Germline V gene data show CDR1 as LGHNA and CDR2 as YSLEER. The CDR3 is 15 residues long. CDR3 in amino acids: CASSQGREQAYEQYF. CDR3 DNA sequence: TGCGCCAGCAGCCAAGGGCGGGAGCAGGCCTACGAGCAGTACTTC.

J is TRBJ1-2 and V is TRBV7-3, with 7 nucleotides matching TRBD1. Germline trimming cut 5 bases from V and 5 bases from J; bases unmatched to any gene: 8. CDR1 is SGHTA and CDR2 is FQGTGA in the germline V gene. The CDR3 contains 14 residues. The CDR3 sequence: CASSPTAQGYGYTF. The DNA for the CDR3 is TGTGCCAGCAGCCCAACGGCACAGGGGTATGGCTACACCTTC.

This chain connects TRBV6-5 to TRBJ1-1, with a weak D call TRBD1 (6 bases). Germline values: CDR1 MNHEY, CDR2 SVGAGI. The V gene lost 2 bases and the J gene lost 4 bases, with 14 bases spanning the gap. The CDR3 length is 15 residues. Written as DNA, the CDR3 is TGTGCCAGCAGTTACGAGGGCAGGGGCGGCACTGAAGCTTTCTTT. This translates into CASSYEGRGGTEAFF.

Here the CDR3 reads CAISELAEQGSYEQYF. Written as DNA, the CDR3 is TGTGCCATCAGTGAGTTGGCAGAACAGGGGTCCTACGAGCAGTACTTC. The J gene is TRBJ2-7, the V gene TRBV10-3; 7 bases map to TRBD1. V shed 1 base, J shed 1 base, and the junction held 7 bases outside the gene matches. In germline, CDR1 is ENHRY, CDR2 SYGVKD. There are 16 residues in the CDR3.

The chain carries TRBV20-1 and TRBJ2-2, with D possibly being TRBD1 (6 bases). Per the germline V gene, CDR1 is DFQATT and CDR2 is SNEGSKA (reference sequence). V was cut by 3 bases and J by 0 bases, with 8 bases left in between. This CDR3 is 14 amino acids long. CDR3: CSASGGPNTGELFF. CDR3 coding DNA: TGCAGTGCTAGTGGGGGCCCGAACACCGGGGAGCTGTTTTTT.

V usage is TRBV28 and J usage is TRBJ1-4, with D maybe TRBD1 (6 bases). V was cut by 2 bases and J by 8 bases, with 12 bases left in between. Germline V gives CDR1 MDHEN, CDR2 SYDVKM. The CDR3 contains 14 residues. The CDR3 here is CASSLPGAREKLFF. The CDR3 DNA is TGTGCCAGCAGTTTACCAGGGGCTCGGGAAAAACTGTTTTTT.

The J gene is TRBJ2-2, the V gene TRBV6-5; D might be TRBD1 (5 bases). The CDR3 is 14 amino acids. Germline V gene sequence: CDR1 MNHEY, CDR2 SVGAGI. Trimming removed 6 bases from V and 4 bases from J, with 12 bases in between. As DNA, the CDR3 is TGTGCCAGCAGGCCTTTTAGGGGCACCGGGGAGCTGTTTTTT. It yields the protein CASRPFRGTGELFF.

The V call is TRBV7-2, the J call TRBJ1-1; TRBD1 is a possible D gene (5 bases). CDR1 SGHTA and CDR2 FQGNSA come from the germline V gene. The CDR3 spans 14 residues. Trimming took off 1 base at V and 2 bases at J, with 8 bases between the two ends. In DNA, the CDR3 is TGTGCCAGCAGCTTAGACAGGAGAAACACTGAAGCTTTCTTT. Its protein product is CASSLDRRNTEAFF.

The chain recombines TRBV3-1 (or the pseudogene TRBV3-2) with TRBJ2-4; 10 positions match TRBD2. This CDR3 contains 16 residues. Germline V gene lookup returns CDR1 LGHDT and CDR2 YNNKEL (reference sequence). With V trimmed by 1 base and J by 5 bases, 5 bases remained unmatched. For the CDR3, the DNA is TGTGCCAGCAGCCAAGGAGTAGCGGGGGGCCAAAACATTCAGTACTTC. It translates to CASSQGVAGGQNIQYF.

The V gene is TRBV6-5, the J gene TRBJ1-2; 7 bases line up with TRBD1. There are 13 residues in the CDR3. The trim removed 6 bases at V and 4 bases at J, leaving 5 bases unmatched. The germline V gene encodes CDR1 MNHEY and CDR2 SVGAGI. The CDR3 nucleotides are TGTGCCAGCAGGACAGGGAGAAGCTATGGCTACACCTTC. It encodes CASRTGRSYGYTF.

The chain combines TRBV27 with TRBJ2-4, with D unclear. Germline V gives CDR1 MNHEY, CDR2 SMNVEV (reference sequence). Trimming cost V 6 bases and J 0 bases, with 9 bases left between them. The CDR3 spans 14 residues. The CDR3 DNA reads as TGTGCCAGCAGCCGAGCCCTAGCCAAAAACATTCAGTACTTC. This sequence encodes CASSRALAKNIQYF.